The clone carrying this T cell receptor beta chain was recorded many times. Its matching antigen is unknown. This sample stems from a study of T cells after yellow fever vaccination. Study-level results: Subsequent to the booster, the majority of primary-vaccination clones reappeared (around 95% CD4, around 85% CD8).

Template switching by 5'RACE produced TCR cDNA, adding a universal primer site and UMIs. TCRdb ran MiXCR on the 5' RACE reads and lists one entry per CDR3 protein. The sample records about 310,000 distinct CDR3 sequences, around 4% being singletons. The CDR3 contains 15 residues. With 8 bases removed from V and 6 bases from J, the gap between germline ends came to 23 bases. CDR1 MNHNY and CDR2 SVGAGI come from the germline V gene (reference sequence). The clonotype originates from a man aged 18 to 30 who received the YFV17D yellow fever vaccine. This chain uses TRBV6-6 with TRBJ2-7, with D perhaps assigned TRBD1 or TRBD2 (5 bases each). Sample: PBMCs, taken on the day of the yellow fever booster vaccination. CDR3 bases: TGTGCCAGCCGGAAGAAAGGGGACGTTTCGGGCGAGCAGTACTTC. It translates to CASRKKGDVSGEQYF.